What follows is one T cell receptor beta chain and its context. The clone's antigen remains unknown. No qualities accompany the bases; no much larger clone lies one base away. Hyperthyroidism patients were aged 18 to 65 years and newly diagnosed, with disease duration of less than 2 months. Patients with uncontrolled infections, other autoimmune diseases, pregnancy or lactation were excluded. Clinical symptoms, serum thyroxine and TRAb, thyroid ultrasound, and orbital computed tomography formed the basis for the diagnoses. For progressor patients, blood was drawn at the first diagnosis of hyperthyroidism, before any ophthalmopathy symptoms had appeared. PBMCs were isolated from 10 ml of fresh peripheral blood by Ficoll-Paque density gradient centrifugation. Progressor patients were initially diagnosed with Graves' hyperthyroidism and developed ophthalmopathy during follow-up. Total RNA was extracted with Trizol reagent, and quality was checked on an Agilent 2100 Bioanalyzer.

These data are taken from a study of T cells in Graves' hyperthyroidism and ophthalmopathy (dated by TCRdb to the late 2010s). About the full investigation: Peripheral blood was sampled at the time of initial diagnosis, prior to any treatment. Once sampling was done, hyperthyroidism patients were given methimazole at a starting dose of 30 mg daily, whereas ophthalmopathy patients were given high-dose intravenous methylprednisolone. The roughly 91 discovery patients were randomly divided into training and test sets at a 7:3 ratio. TCR V-J signatures able to tell the groups apart were searched for in a discovery cohort of approximately 95 patients, of whom over 40 had Graves' ophthalmopathy and roughly 59 had stable Graves' hyperthyroidism. The paper reports TCR Vbeta CDR3 sequencing of 135 peripheral blood samples: 40 to 45 ophthalmopathy, over 70 hyperthyroidism and about 17 progressor patients. Prospective prediction of ophthalmopathy was tested in an independent validation cohort consisting of 18 to 20 hyperthyroidism patients and some 15 patients who later progressed to ophthalmopathy. In several Graves' hyperthyroidism patients, the study also compared T-cell repertoires from thyroid tissue with T-cell repertoires from blood. Overall study outcomes, separate from this receptor: In validation, the model predicted progression to ophthalmopathy with approximately 71% sensitivity and 72.22% specificity, a median of 6.5 months before onset. Most expanded thyroid clonotypes (frequency above 0.001) were also detected in blood, suggesting blood repertoires may reflect thyroid immune responses. A 13 V-J signature model separated ophthalmopathy from stable hyperthyroidism, with roughly 88% sensitivity and 81% to 83% specificity in cross-validation and 80%/75% in testing. Sample size was not statistically predetermined, and blinding of investigators to group allocation was not performed.

Amplification of TCR beta CDR3 regions was carried out from RNA transcripts. The TCR CDR3 was subjected to a first round of RT-PCR using the HTBI primer set and the Qiagen OneStep RT-PCR kit. The libraries were constructed in a second round of multiplex PCR and then size-selected and purified. Libraries were sequenced paired-end with 100 bp reads on an Illumina HiSeq2000. For the original study's pipeline: SOAPnuke was used to process the raw data, with reads discarded if the reads contained adapters or uncalled bases, had a mean Phred below 15, or lacked an exact constant-primer or identifier match. COPE v1.2.5 was used to merge the high-quality paired reads, and each unique nucleotide sequence was defined as a clonotype. MiTCR v1.1 was used to align the clonotypes against IMGT TRBV, TRBD and TRBJ reference segments. The analysis included only V-J combinations with a frequency above 0.0001, which together covered over 98% of the repertoires. The TCS score was defined as the ratio of F50 (clonal expansion) to E x V (chaos), calculated using BLOSUM62-based TCRdist between CDR3 peptides within each V-J. Welch's t-statistics and random forest reduced roughly 540 V-J features to 13, which were used in a naive Bayes classifier (R e1071). TCRdb took the public reads, trimmed them with fastp at Q25, ran MiXCR for clone calling and kept in-frame beta chains. Each CDR3 protein appears once, grouped with its most common genes and DNA. TCRdb, not the authors, supplied the V and J calls. A total of approximately 370,000 distinct CDR3 sequences appear in this sample, approximately 18% of them only once. Around a third of the sample belongs to the ten largest clones.

Counted from cysteine to phenylalanine, this CDR3 has 17 amino acids. Only the CDR3 DNA stays, 51 bases, in frame from base 1. V and J are trimmed by 5 bases and 4 bases, and the gene matches miss 14 bases of the junction. CDR1 and CDR2 are drawn from the germline V gene (reference sequence): MNHEY, SMNVEV. This chain joins TRBV27 to TRBJ2-1; TRBD2 matches 7 bases in the middle. The TCR originated in a woman younger than 45 with Graves' hyperthyroidism that later progressed to Graves' ophthalmopathy. Sequenced material: blood. The nucleotides are TGTGCCAGCAGTCCCTGGAGTGGGACTACGGCATACAATGAGCAGTTCTTC. This sequence encodes CASSPWSGTTAYNEQFF.